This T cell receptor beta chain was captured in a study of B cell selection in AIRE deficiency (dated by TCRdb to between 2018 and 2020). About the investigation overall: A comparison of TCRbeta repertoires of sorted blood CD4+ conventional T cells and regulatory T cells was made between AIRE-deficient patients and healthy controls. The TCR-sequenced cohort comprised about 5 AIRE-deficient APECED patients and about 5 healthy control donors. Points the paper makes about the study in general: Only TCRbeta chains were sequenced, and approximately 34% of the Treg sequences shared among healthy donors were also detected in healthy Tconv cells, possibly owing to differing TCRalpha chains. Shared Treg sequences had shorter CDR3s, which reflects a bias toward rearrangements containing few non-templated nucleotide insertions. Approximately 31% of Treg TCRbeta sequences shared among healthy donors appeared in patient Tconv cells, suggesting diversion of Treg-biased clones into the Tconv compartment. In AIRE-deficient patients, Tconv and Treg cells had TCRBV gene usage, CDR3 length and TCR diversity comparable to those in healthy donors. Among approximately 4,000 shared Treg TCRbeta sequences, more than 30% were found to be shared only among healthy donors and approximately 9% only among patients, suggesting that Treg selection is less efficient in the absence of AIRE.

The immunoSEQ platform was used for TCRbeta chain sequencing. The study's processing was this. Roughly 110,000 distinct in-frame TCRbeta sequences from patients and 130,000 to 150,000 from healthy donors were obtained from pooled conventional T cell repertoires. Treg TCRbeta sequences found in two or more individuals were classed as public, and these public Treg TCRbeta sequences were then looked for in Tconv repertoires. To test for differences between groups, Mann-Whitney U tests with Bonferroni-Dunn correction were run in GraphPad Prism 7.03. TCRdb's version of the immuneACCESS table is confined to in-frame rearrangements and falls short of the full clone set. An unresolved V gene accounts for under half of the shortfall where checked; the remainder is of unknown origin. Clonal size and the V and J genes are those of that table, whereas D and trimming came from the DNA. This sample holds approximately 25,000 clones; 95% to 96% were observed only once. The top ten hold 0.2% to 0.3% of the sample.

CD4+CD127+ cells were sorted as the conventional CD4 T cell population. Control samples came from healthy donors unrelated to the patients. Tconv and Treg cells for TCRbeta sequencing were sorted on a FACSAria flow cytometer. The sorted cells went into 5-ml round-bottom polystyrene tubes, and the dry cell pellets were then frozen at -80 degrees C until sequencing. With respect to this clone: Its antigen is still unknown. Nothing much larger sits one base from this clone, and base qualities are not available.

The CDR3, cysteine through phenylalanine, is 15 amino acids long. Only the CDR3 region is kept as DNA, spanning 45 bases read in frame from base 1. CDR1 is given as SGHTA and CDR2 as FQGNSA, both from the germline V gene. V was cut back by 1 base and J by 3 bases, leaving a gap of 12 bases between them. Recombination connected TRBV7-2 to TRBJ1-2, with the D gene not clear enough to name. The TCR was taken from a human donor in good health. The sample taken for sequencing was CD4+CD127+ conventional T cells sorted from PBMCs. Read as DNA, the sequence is TGTGCCAGCAGCTTAGTCAGGAGTCCTGACTATGGCTACACCTTC. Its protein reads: CASSLVRSPDYGYTF.